The T cell receptor (beta chain) described here comes from a study of post-analysis software for immune sequencing data. Looking at the study overall: The disease courses covered relapsing-remitting, secondary progressive and progressive-relapsing multiple sclerosis. General observations from the study: Multiple sclerosis was associated with a significant reduction in normalized Chao1 diversity relative to controls. About five TRBV segments were more frequent in patients than controls; TRBV5-6, TRBV5-1 and TRBV20-1 belonged to this group. Strong co-clustering by F measure was seen for same-batch samples.

Trimming removed 2 bases from V and 5 bases from J, with 13 bases in between. This CDR3 spans 15 amino acids. Germline V gives CDR1 MNHNS, CDR2 SASEGT. TCR beta cDNA libraries included unique molecular identifiers. The yield from around 1 to 10 million T cells was roughly 500,000 cDNA molecules in total. One entry per CDR3 protein results from TCRdb running MiXCR on the PCR reads. The table lists about 810,000 distinct CDR3 sequences, approximately 50% of them singletons. Concerning this clonotype: The antigen is not known.

The TCR originated in a girl aged 10-17 years with multiple sclerosis. The rearrangement uses TRBV6-1 and TRBJ2-1; D remains ambiguous. The specimen was blood. CDR3 protein: CASSEWGTWDNEQFF. The DNA for the CDR3 is TGTGCCAGCAGTGAATGGGGTACTTGGGACAATGAGCAGTTCTTC.